Listed below are T cell receptor beta chains from one sample, sequenced in a study of post-analysis software for immune sequencing data. TCRdb ran MiXCR on the PCR reads and lists one entry per CDR3 protein. The table lists roughly 580,000 distinct CDR3 sequences, roughly 47% of them singletons. Source material: blood. The receptors stem from a girl under 18 with multiple sclerosis. Both conserved end residues are part of each CDR3. A D gene is named only where the DNA matches it firmly. Not all rows give a size; the values are once, few, many and, for expanded clones, a class.

J | D | size | V | CDR3 | DNA
TRBJ2-5 | TRBD2 | NA | TRBV5-1 | CASRQGLAGGPYQETQYF | TGCGCCAGCAGGCAAGGGCTAGCGGGGGGGCCGTACCAAGAGACCCAGTACTTC
TRBJ2-6 | NA | NA | TRBV11-2 | CASSTLLTRSSGANVLTF | TGTGCCAGCAGCACCCTTCTAACGCGTAGCTCTGGGGCCAACGTCCTGACTTTC
TRBJ2-3 | NA | NA | TRBV7-2 | CASSLAYVDTQYF | TGTGCCAGCAGCTTAGCGTACGTAGATACGCAGTATTTT
TRBJ2-1 | TRBD1 | NA | TRBV19 | CASSTGGGNEQFF | TGTGCCAGTAGCACAGGGGGTGGCAATGAGCAGTTCTTC
TRBJ2-5 | TRBD1 | NA | TRBV29-1 | CSVERDRGPKTQYF | TGCAGCGTTGAACGGGACAGGGGGCCGAAGACCCAGTACTTC
TRBJ2-7 | NA | NA | TRBV7-9 | CASSETGRIYEQYF | TGTGCCAGCAGCGAAACGGGACGGATCTACGAGCAGTACTTC
TRBJ2-1 | NA | few | TRBV15 | CATSRGGGIDEQFF | TGTGCCACCTCCCGCGGGGGCGGAATAGATGAGCAGTTCTTC
TRBJ2-1 | TRBD2 | many | TRBV4-1 | CASSPRTSGSYNEQFF | TGCGCCAGCAGTCCACGGACTAGCGGGTCCTACAATGAGCAGTTCTTC
TRBJ1-2 | NA | NA | TRBV12-3/TRBV12-4 | CASSYSGEYGYTF | TGTGCCAGCAGTTACTCAGGGGAATATGGCTACACCTTC
TRBJ2-3 | NA | many | TRBV7-7 | CASGPGSTDTQYF | TGTGCCAGCGGCCCTGGGAGCACAGATACGCAGTATTTT
TRBJ2-1 | TRBD2 | few | TRBV5-1 | CASSLFSGSGNLNEQFF | TGCGCCAGCAGCTTATTTAGTGGTAGCGGGAATTTAAATGAGCAGTTCTTC
TRBJ1-1 | TRBD1 | NA | TRBV10-3 | CAISRDSPTEAFF | TGTGCCATCAGTCGGGACAGCCCCACTGAAGCTTTCTTT
TRBJ2-7 | TRBD1 | NA | TRBV12-3/TRBV12-4 | CASRGQGALDEQYF | TGTGCCAGCAGGGGACAGGGGGCGCTGGACGAGCAGTACTTC
TRBJ2-3 | NA | few | TRBV7-2 | CASSFPLAAQYF | TGTGCCAGCAGCTTCCCCCTCGCCGCGCAGTATTTT
TRBJ2-1 | TRBD2 | few | TRBV12-3/TRBV12-4 | CASSIPGLAGVEQFF | TGTGCCAGCAGTATCCCGGGACTAGCGGGAGTAGAGCAGTTCTTC
TRBJ1-2 | TRBD1 | once | TRBV20-1 | CSVTDRGLANYGYTF | TGCAGTGTTACCGACAGGGGGCTAGCTAACTATGGCTACACCTTC
TRBJ1-6 | NA | NA | TRBV4-2 | CTSSQGQASPYNSPLHF | TGTACCAGCAGCCAAGGTCAGGCGAGCCCCTATAATTCACCCCTCCACTTT
TRBJ1-2 | NA | NA | TRBV7-9 | CASSLDGRINYGYTF | TGTGCCAGCAGCTTAGACGGACGGATTAACTATGGCTACACCTTC
TRBJ1-1 | NA | NA | TRBV3-1 | CASSQERPGSLAFF | TGTGCCAGCAGCCAAGAACGACCCGGGTCCCTAGCTTTCTTT
TRBJ2-7 | TRBD1 | few | TRBV12-3/TRBV12-4 | CASSRPGQGDEQYF | TGTGCCAGCAGTCGACCGGGACAGGGAGACGAGCAGTACTTC
TRBJ2-2 | TRBD2 | NA | TRBV12-3/TRBV12-4 | CASSGLAGGVTGELFF | TGTGCCAGCAGTGGTCTAGCGGGGGGAGTCACCGGGGAGCTGTTTTTT
TRBJ1-2 | TRBD1 | few | TRBV10-3 | CAISAPDRGVNGYTF | TGTGCCATCAGTGCCCCGGACAGGGGAGTGAATGGCTACACCTTC
TRBJ2-1 | NA | NA | TRBV13 | CASSPREDNEQFF | TGTGCCAGCAGCCCTCGCGAAGACAATGAGCAGTTCTTC
TRBJ2-6 | NA | NA | TRBV12-3/TRBV12-4 | CASSVSNSGANVLTF | TGTGCCAGCAGTGTTAGCAACTCTGGGGCCAACGTCCTGACTTTC
TRBJ2-7 | TRBD1 | many | TRBV5-1 | CASSLSPGTGSYEQYF | TGCGCCAGCAGCCTGAGTCCGGGGACAGGCTCCTACGAGCAGTACTTC
TRBJ1-1 | TRBD1 | NA | TRBV7-9 | CASSKRQGATEAFF | TGTGCCAGCAGCAAAAGACAGGGGGCCACTGAAGCTTTCTTT
TRBJ2-1 | NA | few | TRBV12-3/TRBV12-4 | CASSLGPGSYEQFF | TGTGCCAGCAGCTTGGGTCCAGGGTCCTACGAGCAGTTCTTC
TRBJ2-2 | TRBD1 | NA | TRBV7-6 | CASSPDRATGELFF | TGTGCCAGCAGCCCGGACAGGGCCACCGGGGAGCTGTTTTTT
TRBJ2-3 | TRBD1 | NA | TRBV12-3/TRBV12-4 | CASSPGQGGLSSTDTQYF | TGTGCCAGCAGCCCAGGACAGGGAGGCCTCTCTAGCACAGATACGCAGTATTTT
TRBJ1-1 | NA | NA | TRBV12-3/TRBV12-4 | CASRGSRNTEAFF | TGTGCCAGCAGAGGCTCTAGGAACACTGAAGCTTTCTTT